This T cell receptor beta chain was sequenced for a study of neoadjuvant anti-PD-1 for oral cavity cancer. The overall study: Patients without progression received a fourth nivolumab dose around day 43, then surgical resection on days 50-56.

Stage II-IVA oral cavity squamous cell carcinoma was new and untreated by systemic or radiation therapy. PBMCs were not maintained or expanded in culture before analysis. Per germline, CDR1 WSHSY and CDR2 SAAADI. The V and J ends lost 0 bases and 5 bases respectively, with 8 bases between them. CDR3 size: 14 residues. Most PBMC samples had approximately 440 ng input DNA in six replicates. Profiling relied on immunoSEQ multiplex PCR, and the TCRdb table lists in-frame clones only, not all of them. The sample has 30,000 to 35,000 clones, 85% to 90% seen once. Specimen: PBMCs, collected before nivolumab (anti-PD-1) treatment. This TCR came from a person between 40 and 85 years old with oral cavity squamous cell carcinoma. The chain recombines TRBV10-2 with TRBJ1-5; D is uncertain. The CDR3 sequence: CASSESGRYQPQHF. Here the CDR3 DNA reads TGCGCCAGCAGTGAGTCAGGGAGATATCAGCCCCAGCATTTT.